This record concerns one T cell receptor (beta chain) sequence. Its specificity is not known. Produced via immunoSEQ multiplex PCR; TCRdb's table is partial and in-frame only. This sample has about 7,300 clones, with 85% to 95% found just once. This entry comes from a study of lymphopenia after photon versus proton radiotherapy. Study conclusions and caveats: Oligoclonal CD8+ Temra expansion after nadir drove photon patients' diversity drop. Authors raise, but do not show, better survival with proton therapy. Proton therapy kept repertoires fairly stable, unlike photons, which gained effector/memory cells. Larger post-nadir TCR diversity loss correlated inversely with survival in deceased patients.

Trimming removed 4 bases from V and 6 bases from J, with 10 bases in between. This CDR3 is 13 amino acids long. Germline CDR1 is SGHRS and CDR2 is YFSETQ. The TCR was taken from a woman aged 45-65 years with cholangiocarcinoma. The source was peripheral blood, collected from a patient treated with photon-based radiotherapy. This chain links TRBV5-1 with TRBJ2-2; D not resolved. CDR3 in amino acids: CASSNGFSGELFF. CDR3 nucleotide sequence: TGCGCCAGCAGCAATGGCTTCTCCGGGGAGCTGTTTTTT. The full variable domain, rest sourced from reference TRBV5-1 and TRBJ2-2, is KAGVTQTPRYLIKTRGQQVTLSCSPISGHRSVSWYQQTPGQGLQFLFEYFSETQRNKGNFPGRFSGRQFSNSRSEMNVSTLELGDSALYLCASSNGFSGELFFGEGSRLTVL.